These 11 T cell receptor beta chains were sequenced from one sample in a study of blood T cells in healthy people across ages. A second PCR, run for roughly 7 to 11 cycles, used a sample-barcoded 5' primer plus a J-beta primer mix. Using its own MiXCR run on the 5' RACE reads, TCRdb lists one record per CDR3 protein. The sample holds around 1,700,000 distinct CDR3 sequences; 28% are singletons and the top ten take roughly 8%. Sequencing input: blood. Receptors were obtained from a woman in her twenties or thirties in good health.

This clonotype was found a few times. The chain uses TRBV12-3 or TRBV12-4 and TRBJ2-3; tentatively, D is TRBD2 (5 bases). The CDR3 has 11 amino acids. The V and J ends lost 11 bases and 5 bases respectively, with 11 bases between them. The CDR3 nucleotides read TGTGCCGCAGGAAGCGGAGATACGCAGTATTTT. Translated, it gives CAAGSGDTQYF.

This chain joins TRBV5-5 and TRBJ1-4; no definite D call. Trimming cost V 2 bases and J 4 bases, with 9 bases left between them. CDR3 size: 14 residues. Per germline, CDR1 SGHKS and CDR2 YYEKEE (reference sequence). The CDR3 sequence is CASSFTDGNEKLFF. CDR3 in DNA: TGTGCCAGCAGCTTCACCGACGGTAATGAAAAACTGTTTTTT.

The count of this clonotype is one. J is TRBJ2-2 and V is TRBV10-3; D possibly corresponds to TRBD2 (6 bases). Germline V gives CDR1 ENHRY, CDR2 SYGVKD. This CDR3 region has 16 residues. Trimming took off 0 bases at V and 5 bases at J, with 13 bases between the two ends. The CDR3 protein is CAISESGGGETGELFF. In DNA form, the CDR3 reads TGTGCCATCAGTGAGTCAGGCGGCGGGGAGACCGGGGAGCTGTTTTTT.

A remark on this clonotype: This may come from a read error, since a much larger clone is one base off. The V gene is TRBV7-9, the J gene TRBJ2-7; D unclear. CDR1 SEHNR and CDR2 FQNEAQ come from the germline V gene (reference sequence). The CDR3 length is 11 residues. V lost 2 bases and J 7 bases, leaving 6 bases between the germline ends. DNA of the CDR3: TGTGCCAGCAGCTTATTGCAGGAGCAGTACTTC. This gives the protein CASSLLQEQYF.

The chain carries TRBV5-1 and TRBJ2-1; 7 nucleotides line up with TRBD1. This CDR3 is 13 amino acids long. V gave up 6 bases and J gave up 5 bases; unmatched junction bases: 5. Germline assignment: CDR1 SGHRS and CDR2 YFSETQ. This CDR3 reads CASTRDSHNEQFF. CDR3 DNA: TGCGCCAGCACCCGGGACAGCCACAATGAGCAGTTCTTC. Full variable domain (outside the CDR3, taken from reference TRBV5-1 and TRBJ2-1): KAGVTQTPRYLIKTRGQQVTLSCSPISGHRSVSWYQQTPGQGLQFLFEYFSETQRNKGNFPGRFSGRQFSNSRSEMNVSTLELGDSALYLCASTRDSHNEQFFGPGTRLTVL.

This clonotype showed up just a few times. This chain joins TRBV4-3 and TRBJ2-1, with 9 bases that match TRBD2. This CDR3 has 17 amino acids. The V segment lost 0 bases and the J segment 2 bases; nucleotides outside the gene matches: 5. In germline, CDR1 is LGHNA, CDR2 YSLEER. The DNA for the CDR3 is TGCGCCAGCAGCCAAGATCCGCGGGAGGGCCCCTACAATGAGCAGTTCTTC. Amino acid sequence: CASSQDPREGPYNEQFF.

On this clonotype itself: The conserved closing phenylalanine or tryptophan is absent in this CDR3, likely reflecting a read error. The chain has TRBV28 and TRBJ1-2; D gene unclear. V lost 5 bases, J lost 6 bases, and 10 bases lay in between. The CDR3 length is 12 residues. Germline V gene data show CDR1 as MDHEN and CDR2 as SYDVKM. CDR3 sequence reads: CASSQGVNGYTC. The CDR3 DNA follows: TGTGCCAGCAGTCAAGGAGTTAATGGCTACACCTGC.

The chain combines TRBV27 with TRBJ2-2; 10 bases line up with TRBD2. Trimming removed 5 bases from V and 7 bases from J; junction bases left unmatched: 7. The CDR3 runs to 15 residues. CDR1 and CDR2 (germline): MNHEY, SMNVEV (reference sequence). This CDR3 reads CASSPSGGAGGELFF. DNA of the CDR3: TGTGCCAGCAGTCCCAGCGGGGGGGCCGGCGGGGAGCTGTTTTTT.

This clonotype was picked up a small number of times. This chain links TRBV7-2 with TRBJ2-3; 7 bases map to TRBD2. CDR1 and CDR2 from the germline V gene are SGHTA and FQGNSA. Losses at the gene ends were 5 bases for V and 0 bases for J; bases not matched to a gene: 8. The CDR3 runs 16 residues. For the CDR3, the DNA is TGTGCCAGCAGCCCGGGGGGATTTGCTAGCACAGATACGCAGTATTTT. Translated: CASSPGGFASTDTQYF. Together with reference TRBV7-2 and TRBJ2-3, the CDR3 gives the full variable domain: GAGVSQSPSNKVTEKGKDVELRCDPISGHTALYWYRQSLGQGLEFLIYFQGNSAPDKSGLPSDRFSAERTGGSVSTLTIQRTQQEDSAVYLCASSPGGFASTDTQYFGPGTRLTVL.

This clonotype turned up a few times. This rearrangement joins TRBV20-1 to TRBJ2-2, with a possible D match to TRBD1 (6 bases). Trimming removed 5 bases from V and 9 bases from J, with 10 bases in between. The V gene's germline CDR1 is DFQATT and CDR2 SNEGSKA (reference sequence). The CDR3 has 11 amino acids. The chain's CDR3 is CSAPDRRELFF. The CDR3 DNA follows: TGCAGTGCTCCTGACAGGCGGGAGCTGTTTTTT.

On this clonotype itself: Since no conserved phenylalanine or tryptophan closes the CDR3, a read error is the likely cause. This chain joins TRBV5-4 and TRBJ2-2, with D perhaps TRBD2 (5 bases). V was pared by 0 bases and J by 0 bases, with 9 bases between. The CDR3 length is 16 residues. Germline-derived CDR1 and CDR2 are SGHNT and YYREEE (reference sequence). This chain's CDR3 is CASSLGAVANTGELFC. The CDR3 DNA reads as TGTGCCAGCAGCTTGGGAGCGGTCGCGAACACCGGGGAGCTGTTTTGT.